Included here is one T cell receptor (beta chain) sequence, with context. The record originates from a study of T cells in Graves' hyperthyroidism and ophthalmopathy. Amplified TCR beta CDR3 regions derived from RNA transcripts. The HTBI primer set was used in a first-round RT-PCR of the TCR CDR3. TCRdb re-analysed the multiplex PCR reads in MiXCR, keeping a single row per CDR3 protein. The repertoire includes 360,000 or so distinct CDR3 sequences, about 18% of them detected once, and 3.5% to 4% sits in the top ten. Germline loops: CDR1 SGHTA, CDR2 FQGNSA. The V and J ends lost 5 bases and 8 bases respectively, with 12 bases between them. The CDR3 is 12 amino acids.

The sequence was obtained from a woman aged 18-29 years with Graves' hyperthyroidism. The sequenced sample was blood. This sequence joins TRBV7-2 and TRBJ1-1; D may be TRBD1 (6 bases). CDR3 residues: CASSTGQKEAFF. DNA of the CDR3: TGTGCCAGCAGCACTGGACAGAAAGAAGCTTTCTTT.